This TCR beta chain was identified during a study of blood T cell repertoires in COVID-19. Looking at the study overall: Sample material is recorded as cDNA or gDNA derived from T cells, B-cell-depleted T cells, or PBMCs.

Symptom resolution, clearance, or two negative PCRs marked donors in Cohort 3 as recovered. In this sample, this clone turned up once. V gave up 3 bases and J gave up 3 bases; unmatched junction bases: 12. Germline CDR1 reads SGHRS; CDR2 reads YFSETQ. This CDR3 region has 17 residues. Authors' analysis steps: For nucleated cells, counts were estimated from reference gene primer amplification. Sequenced by immunoSEQ multiplex PCR; TCRdb stores in-frame clones only, minus some. V and J calls and clone size come straight from that table; D and trimming were deduced from the DNA. This sample carries just over 300,000 clones, approximately 90% of them seen once, and the ten largest clones take roughly 8.9%.

This sequence joins TRBV5-1 and TRBJ2-1, with 7 nucleotides matching TRBD2. Sequencing was done on a sample of PBMCs or T cells enriched from blood (not recorded which). The TCR was taken from a woman aged 40 to 55 who had recovered from COVID-19. This chain's CDR3 is CASSSGEGLFNYNEQFF. Here the CDR3 DNA reads TGCGCCAGCAGCTCTGGGGAGGGCCTATTTAACTACAATGAGCAGTTCTTC.